The 21 T cell receptor beta chains below come from one sample, sequenced in a study of blood T cell repertoires in COVID-19. Assay used: immunoSEQ multiplex PCR; TCRdb lists only in-frame clones, some missing. The data hold around 220,000 clones, with around 83% observed a single time. Sequencing was carried out using peripheral blood. All receptors derive from a woman older than 75 with COVID-19, enrolled during active disease.

This chain uses TRBV7-2 with TRBJ2-7; D not certain. This CDR3 has 13 residues. V dropped 2 bases and J dropped 5 bases, with 10 bases sitting between them. Looked up from germline, CDR1 is SGHTA and CDR2 is FQGNSA. CDR3 DNA sequence: TGTGCCAGCAGCTTAAAGCTAGTCCACGAGCAGTACTTC. This translates into CASSLKLVHEQYF.

V gene TRBV6-5 combines with J gene TRBJ2-3; D ambiguous. CDR3 length equals 11 residues. Germline V gene lookup returns CDR1 MNHEY and CDR2 SVGAGI. Trimming shortened V by 6 bases and J by 5 bases, and 6 bases separated the two germline ends. The DNA for the CDR3 is TGTGCCAGCAGCCTAGGAGATACGCAGTATTTT. Amino acids: CASSLGDTQYF.

This clone was recorded once. J is TRBJ1-1 and V is TRBV19, with 8 bases fitting TRBD1. The CDR3 runs to 13 residues. Germline V gene lookup returns CDR1 LNHDA and CDR2 SQIVND (reference sequence). V gave up 6 bases and J gave up 9 bases; unmatched junction bases: 9. CDR3 region: CASSNRGELKAFF. CDR3 in DNA: TGTGCCAGTAGCAACAGGGGGGAGCTGAAAGCTTTCTTT.

The table lists this clone with a count of one. The genes are TRBV30 and TRBJ2-2, with 11 nucleotides matching TRBD2. The length of the CDR3 is 14 residues. CDR1 and CDR2 (germline): GTSNPN, SVGIG (reference sequence). The ends lost 3 bases at V and 8 bases at J; junction bases unmatched: 5. CDR3 amino acids: CAWRTSGGGGELFF. As DNA, the CDR3 is TGTGCCTGGAGAACTAGCGGGGGTGGAGGGGAGCTGTTTTTT.

The chain carries TRBV2 and TRBJ1-6; 10 bases map to TRBD1. Germline CDR1 reads SNHLY; CDR2 reads FYNNEI. The CDR3 has 15 amino acids. With 7 bases clipped from V and 9 bases from J, the junction kept 9 bases outside the gene matches. CDR3 in DNA: TGTGCCAGCAAAATAGACAGGGGGCGCGGTTCACCCCTCCACTTT. The encoded protein is CASKIDRGRGSPLHF.

The rearrangement links TRBV30 to TRBJ2-4; a weak D match, TRBD2 (5 bases). This CDR3 contains 15 residues. Germline CDR1 reads GTSNPN; CDR2 reads SVGIG (reference sequence). V was trimmed by 0 bases and J by 0 bases, leaving 9 bases between them. The CDR3 bases are TGTGCCTGGAGTGTATTTCGGGGAGCCAAAAACATTCAGTACTTC. Translation: CAWSVFRGAKNIQYF.

This clone was seen once. V and J are TRBV5-1 and TRBJ1-6; TRBD1 matches 8 bases. The V gene's germline CDR1 is SGHRS and CDR2 YFSETQ. Trimming cost V 0 bases and J 10 bases; bases outside gene matches: 6. This CDR3 spans 15 amino acids. As DNA, the CDR3 is TGCGCCAGCAGCTTGGTCGTGGGACAGGTCTCACCCCTCCACTTT. Translated: CASSLVVGQVSPLHF.

The gene calls are TRBV27 and TRBJ2-2; the D gene is possibly TRBD2 (7 bases). V was pared by 7 bases and J by 2 bases, with 14 bases between. Germline assignment: CDR1 MNHEY and CDR2 SMNVEV (reference sequence). The CDR3 is 15 amino acids. This CDR3 reads CASTPGGANTGELFF. The CDR3 bases are TGTGCCAGCACCCCGGGGGGCGCAAACACCGGGGAGCTGTTTTTT.

V is TRBV7-2 and J is TRBJ1-3; D is uncertain. CDR1 and CDR2 from the germline V gene are SGHTA and FQGNSA. Trimming shortened V by 5 bases and J by 5 bases, and 7 bases separated the two germline ends. The CDR3 length is 12 residues. CDR3 sequence: CASSLDRNTIYF. The CDR3 DNA follows: TGTGCCAGCAGCCTCGACAGAAACACCATATATTTT.

The J gene is TRBJ1-5, the V gene TRBV3-1 (or the pseudogene TRBV3-2); unclear D gene. In germline, CDR1 is LGHDT, CDR2 YNNKEL (reference sequence). The CDR3 loop spans 14 amino acids. The germline V and J ends were trimmed by 0 bases and 7 bases, with 10 bases remaining between them. The CDR3 nucleotides are TGTGCCAGCAGCCAAGACACCGCCGGGCAGCCCCAGCATTTT. As protein: CASSQDTAGQPQHF.

The chain joins TRBV5-1 to TRBJ2-5; 12 bases fit TRBD2. V gave up 0 bases and J gave up 4 bases; unmatched junction bases: 4. The CDR3 spans 16 residues. CDR1 and CDR2 (germline): SGHRS, YFSETQ. CDR3 DNA: TGCGCCAGCAGCTTGGGGCTAGCGGGGGGGCGAGAGACCCAGTACTTC. Amino acid sequence: CASSLGLAGGRETQYF.

The V and J genes are TRBV29-1 and TRBJ2-7; D gene unclear. The length of the CDR3 is 14 residues. Germline assignment: CDR1 SQVTM and CDR2 ANQGSEA. Trimming pared 5 bases from V and 0 bases from J, leaving 14 bases between. The CDR3 sequence is CSVTKVPSSYEQYF. The CDR3 DNA reads as TGCAGCGTTACGAAGGTACCTAGCTCCTACGAGCAGTACTTC.

This clone has more than one count but fewer than ten. The chain recombines TRBV10-1 with TRBJ2-1; 11 nucleotides match TRBD2. This CDR3 is 18 amino acids long. Germline V lookup: CDR1 WNHNN, CDR2 SYGVQD (reference sequence). J lost 1 base, V lost 0 bases, and 5 bases had no gene match. The CDR3 coding sequence is TGCGCCAGCAGTGAGTCCGGTACTAGCGGGGGATCCTACAATGAGCAGTTCTTC. Translated, it gives CASSESGTSGGSYNEQFF.

This chain links TRBV19 with TRBJ2-7, with D perhaps TRBD2 (6 bases). This CDR3 is built from 15 residues. Germline-derived CDR1 and CDR2 are LNHDA and SQIVND (reference sequence). Trimming removed 9 bases at V and 0 bases at J, with 18 bases between. Here the CDR3 reads CARHGRDSDSYEQYF. The CDR3 DNA reads TGTGCCAGACACGGCCGGGACTCCGACTCCTACGAGCAGTACTTC.

The chain carries TRBV28 and TRBJ2-1; a possible D gene is TRBD2 (6 bases). V was shortened by 9 bases and J by 1 base, with 13 bases between the two germline ends. Germline V CDR1 and CDR2: MDHEN, SYDVKM. The CDR3 loop spans 14 amino acids. The chain's CDR3 is CASRDGGSYNEQFF. Written as DNA, the CDR3 is TGTGCCAGTCGCGACGGGGGTTCCTACAATGAGCAGTTCTTC. The complete variable domain, with remaining parts taken from reference TRBV28 and TRBJ2-1, reads DVKVTQSSRYLVKRTGEKVFLECVQDMDHENMFWYRQDPGLGLRLIYFSYDVKMKEKGDIPEGYSVSREKKERFSLILESASTNQTSMYLCASRDGGSYNEQFFGPGTRLTVL.

This sequence joins TRBV6-5 and TRBJ1-4; D is possibly TRBD1 (5 bases). Deletions cut 6 bases from V and 6 bases from J, with 14 bases between. Germline V gives CDR1 MNHEY, CDR2 SVGAGI. There are 14 residues in the CDR3. The CDR3 region is CASRYRTGDEKLFF. CDR3 nucleotide sequence: TGTGCCAGCAGATACAGGACTGGGGATGAAAAACTGTTTTTT.

The table lists this clone with a few counts. In DNA, the CDR3 is TGTGCCAGCAGTAGAGGCACAGGGGAGCTGTTTTTT. It specifies CASSRGTGELFF. This chain uses TRBV12-3 or TRBV12-4 with TRBJ2-2; D remains ambiguous. The CDR3 extends over 12 amino acids. The V and J ends lost 5 bases and 8 bases respectively, with 9 bases between them.

The V and J genes are TRBV3-1 (or the pseudogene TRBV3-2) and TRBJ1-2; 10 bases are shared with TRBD1. This CDR3 region has 18 residues. V gave up 4 bases and J gave up 0 bases; unmatched junction bases: 11. Per germline, CDR1 LGHDT and CDR2 YNNKEL (reference sequence). This CDR3 reads CASSRMTGGAKANYGYTF. The CDR3 DNA reads as TGTGCCAGCAGCCGTATGACAGGGGGCGCGAAGGCTAACTATGGCTACACCTTC.

The CDR3 here is CASSQEGGLNSPLHF. The CDR3 DNA follows: TGCGCCAGCAGCCAAGAAGGCGGTTTAAATTCACCCCTCCACTTT. The rearrangement joins TRBV4-1 to TRBJ1-6; D is ambiguous. Per germline, CDR1 MGHRA and CDR2 YSYEKL. CDR3 length: 15 residues. Trimming removed 0 bases at V and 7 bases at J, with 10 bases between.

The genes are TRBV27 and TRBJ1-6, with D maybe TRBD1 (5 bases). Germline loops: CDR1 MNHEY, CDR2 SMNVEV (reference sequence). This CDR3 comprises 15 residues. V lost 2 bases and J lost 10, with 15 bases in between. The CDR3 nucleotides read TGTGCCAGCAGTTTACGGGCAGGGAGGAGGTCACCCCTCCACTTT. This translates into CASSLRAGRRSPLHF.

This chain connects TRBV5-1 to TRBJ2-1; the match to TRBD2 covers 10 bases. The ends lost 4 bases at V and 8 bases at J; junction bases unmatched: 9. The CDR3 runs to 15 residues. The germline V gene encodes CDR1 SGHRS and CDR2 YFSETQ. The chain's CDR3 is CASSHLAGVNDEQFF. The CDR3 DNA is TGCGCCAGCAGCCACCTAGCGGGAGTGAACGATGAGCAGTTCTTC.